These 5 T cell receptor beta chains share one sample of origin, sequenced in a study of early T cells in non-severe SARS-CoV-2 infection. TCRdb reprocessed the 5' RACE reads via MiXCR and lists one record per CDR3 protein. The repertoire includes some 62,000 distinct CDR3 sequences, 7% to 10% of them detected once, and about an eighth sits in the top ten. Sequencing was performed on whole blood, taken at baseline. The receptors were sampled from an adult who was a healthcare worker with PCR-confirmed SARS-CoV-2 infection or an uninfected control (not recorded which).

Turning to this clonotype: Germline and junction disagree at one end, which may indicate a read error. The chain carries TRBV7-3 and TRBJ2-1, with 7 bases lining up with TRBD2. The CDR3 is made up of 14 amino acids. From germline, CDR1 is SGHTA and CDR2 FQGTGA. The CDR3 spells CASSLTSSSNEQFF. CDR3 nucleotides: TGTGCCAGCAGCTTGACTAGCTCCTCCAATGAGCAGTTCTTC.

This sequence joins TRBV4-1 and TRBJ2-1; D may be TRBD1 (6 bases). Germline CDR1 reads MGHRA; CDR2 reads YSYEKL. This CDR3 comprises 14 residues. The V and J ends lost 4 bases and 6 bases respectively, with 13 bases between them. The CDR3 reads CASSPPTGFNEQFF. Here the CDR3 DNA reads TGCGCCAGCAGCCCGCCTACAGGGTTCAATGAGCAGTTCTTC.

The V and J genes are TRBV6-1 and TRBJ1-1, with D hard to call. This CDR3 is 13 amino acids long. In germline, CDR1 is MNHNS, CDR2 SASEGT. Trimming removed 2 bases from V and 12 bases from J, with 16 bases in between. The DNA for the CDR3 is TGTGCCAGCAGTGAACCGACCCTCAGGTTAACTTTCTTT. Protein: CASSEPTLRLTFF.

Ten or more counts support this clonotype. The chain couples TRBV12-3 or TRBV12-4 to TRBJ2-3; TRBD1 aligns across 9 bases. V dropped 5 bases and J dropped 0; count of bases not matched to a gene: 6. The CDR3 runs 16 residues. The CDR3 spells CASSPHGQGSTDTQYF. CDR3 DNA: TGTGCCAGCAGTCCCCATGGACAGGGGAGCACAGATACGCAGTATTTT.

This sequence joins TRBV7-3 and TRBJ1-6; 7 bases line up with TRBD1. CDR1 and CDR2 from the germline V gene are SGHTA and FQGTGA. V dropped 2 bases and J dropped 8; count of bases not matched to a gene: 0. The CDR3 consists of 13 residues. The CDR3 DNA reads TGTGCCAGCAGCTTACAGGGGGATTCACCCCTCCACTTT. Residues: CASSLQGDSPLHF.